Shown below are 19 T cell receptor beta chains from a single sample sequenced in a study of CDR3 diversity in severe acne. A single record per CDR3 protein comes from TCRdb applying MiXCR to the PCR reads. Here the sample spans fewer than 100,000 distinct CDR3 sequences, about 54% being singletons. Input material: blood. Receptor source: a male donor in good health, without acne.

A few counts support this clonotype. The gene calls are TRBV7-9 and TRBJ1-2; 7 positions match TRBD1. This CDR3 has 13 residues. Per the germline V gene, CDR1 is SEHNR and CDR2 is FQNEAQ (reference sequence). With 3 bases clipped from V and 5 bases from J, the junction kept 3 bases outside the gene matches. The CDR3 is CASSLDRTYGYTF. CDR3 DNA sequence: TGTGCCAGCAGCTTGGACAGGACGTATGGCTACACCTTC.

This clonotype was observed a handful of times. This sequence joins TRBV29-1 and TRBJ1-5, with TRBD1 identical over 8 bases. The germline gives CDR1 SQVTM, CDR2 ANQGSEA. The V segment lost 7 bases and the J segment 0 bases; nucleotides outside the gene matches: 14. The CDR3 runs to 17 residues. The CDR3 is CSALTGATRYSNQPQHF. CDR3 bases: TGCAGCGCTCTGACAGGGGCTACTCGCTATAGCAATCAGCCCCAGCATTTT.

The chain employs TRBV7-2 and TRBJ2-7, with a weak D call TRBD1 (6 bases). Germline V gene sequence: CDR1 SGHTA, CDR2 FQGNSA. This CDR3 comprises 14 residues. The V gene lost 5 bases and the J gene lost 2 bases, with 13 bases spanning the gap. Here the CDR3 reads CASSATGTTYEQYF. For the CDR3, the DNA is TGTGCCAGCAGCGCGACAGGTACTACCTACGAGCAGTACTTC.

The rearrangement uses TRBV9 and TRBJ2-5; a possible D gene is TRBD1 (5 bases). The V and J ends lost 5 bases and 0 bases respectively, with 11 bases between them. The CDR3 is 14 amino acids. Germline CDR1 SGDLS, CDR2 YYNGEE. As DNA, the CDR3 is TGTGCCAGCAGTTACTCGGACAACCAAGAGACCCAGTACTTC. This sequence encodes CASSYSDNQETQYF.

CDR3 bases: TGTGCCACCAGCAGAGATCGACAGGGCACTAATGAAAAACTGTTTTTT. As protein: CATSRDRQGTNEKLFF. The V and J genes are TRBV15 and TRBJ1-4, with 7 nucleotides matching TRBD1. Per the germline V gene, CDR1 is LNHNV and CDR2 is YYDKDF (reference sequence). Trimming cost V 0 bases and J 2 bases; bases outside gene matches: 3. This CDR3 spans 16 amino acids.

J is TRBJ2-7 and V is TRBV20-1; tentative D call: TRBD2 (5 bases). The ends were cut back, 6 bases at V and 3 bases at J, with 9 bases in the middle. The CDR3 length is 11 residues. Germline values: CDR1 DFQATT, CDR2 SNEGSKA (reference sequence). The CDR3 sequence is CSAFRDYEQYF. The CDR3 coding sequence is TGCAGTGCCTTTCGGGACTACGAGCAGTACTTC.

This clonotype was seen repeatedly, ten times or more. The chain couples TRBV6-1 to TRBJ2-7, with D possibly being TRBD2 (6 bases). The CDR3 extends over 15 amino acids. Germline V gene sequence: CDR1 MNHNS, CDR2 SASEGT. Trimming removed 2 bases from V and 2 bases from J, with 13 bases in between. CDR3: CASSERVGEAYEQYF. CDR3 DNA sequence: TGTGCCAGCAGTGAACGGGTAGGGGAGGCCTACGAGCAGTACTTC.

This clonotype was seen only once. The chain is built from TRBV9 and TRBJ1-3, with D possibly being TRBD1 (6 bases). Germline V gene data show CDR1 as SGDLS and CDR2 as YYNGEE. The CDR3 spans 15 residues. V lost 0 bases, J lost 8 bases, and 15 bases lay in between. CDR3 sequence: CASSVDTGYGYTIYF. DNA for the CDR3: TGTGCCAGCAGCGTAGATACAGGGTACGGCTACACCATATATTTT.

The V call is TRBV3-1, the J call TRBJ1-2, with TRBD1 matching over 10 bases. CDR3 size: 15 residues. The germline V gene encodes CDR1 LGHDT and CDR2 YNNKEL (reference sequence). The J segment lost 8 bases and the V segment lost 3 bases, leaving 9 bases of the junction unmatched. The CDR3 here is CASSQPGQGRCGYTF. CDR3 DNA: TGTGCCAGCAGCCAGCCGGGACAGGGGAGGTGCGGCTACACCTTC. The entire variable domain, with the rest obtained from reference TRBV3-1 and TRBJ1-2, is as follows: DTAVSQTPKYLVTQMGNDKSIKCEQNLGHDTMYWYKQDSKKFLKIMFSYNNKELIINETVPNRFSPKSPDKAHLNLHINSLELGDSAVYFCASSQPGQGRCGYTFGSGTRLTVV.

This clonotype was seen ten or more times. V is TRBV4-1 and J is TRBJ1-2, with 7 bases fitting TRBD1. Trimming removed 0 bases from V and 0 bases from J; junction bases left unmatched: 7. The CDR3 extends over 17 amino acids. CDR1 is MGHRA and CDR2 is YSYEKL in the germline V gene. CDR3 sequence reads: CASSQEPQGVSNYGYTF. The DNA of the CDR3 is TGCGCCAGCAGCCAAGAACCCCAGGGGGTGTCTAACTATGGCTACACCTTC.

This clonotype appeared once. The chain combines TRBV2 with TRBJ2-3; 11 bases map to TRBD2. The trim removed 6 bases at V and 4 bases at J, leaving 12 bases unmatched. CDR3 length: 17 residues. Germline V CDR1 and CDR2: SNHLY, FYNNEI. The CDR3 sequence: CASRDLAGGPSSDTQYF. The CDR3 DNA follows: TGTGCCAGCAGAGATTTAGCGGGGGGGCCTAGCTCAGATACGCAGTATTTT.

This clonotype occurred many times. This rearrangement joins TRBV5-6 to TRBJ1-5; D uncertain. The CDR3 consists of 17 residues. Per germline, CDR1 SGHDT and CDR2 YYEEEE. Trimming took off 7 bases at V and 4 bases at J, with 24 bases between the two ends. As DNA, the CDR3 is TGTGCCAGCCACAAGACCAGGACTGGGATATCAAATCAGCCCCAGCATTTT. Protein sequence: CASHKTRTGISNQPQHF. Together with reference TRBV5-6 and TRBJ1-5, the CDR3 gives the full variable domain: DAGVTQSPTHLIKTRGQQVTLRCSPKSGHDTVSWYQQALGQGPQFIFQYYEEEERQRGNFPDRFSGHQFPNYSSELNVNALLLGDSALYLCASHKTRTGISNQPQHFGDGTRLSIL.

The chain uses TRBV9 and TRBJ1-2; D perhaps matches TRBD1 (5 bases). This CDR3 is 15 amino acids long. CDR1 is SGDLS, CDR2 YYNGEE, per germline. Trimming cost V 0 bases and J 4 bases, with 13 bases left between them. This CDR3 reads CASSVGEGVPYGYTF. In DNA form, the CDR3 reads TGTGCCAGCAGCGTAGGGGAAGGGGTCCCCTATGGCTACACCTTC.

This clonotype was observed once. The chain links TRBV9 to TRBJ1-1, with D maybe TRBD1 (5 bases). V was shortened by 0 bases and J by 4 bases, with 13 bases between the two germline ends. CDR1 SGDLS and CDR2 YYNGEE come from the germline V gene. The CDR3 loop spans 15 amino acids. CDR3 DNA sequence: TGTGCCAGCAGCGTAGTGCAGGCTGGGACCACTGAAGCTTTCTTT. Protein product: CASSVVQAGTTEAFF.

J is TRBJ2-7 and V is TRBV20-1; 10 nucleotides align to TRBD1. Losses at the gene ends were 3 bases for V and 0 bases for J; bases not matched to a gene: 5. The germline V gene encodes CDR1 DFQATT and CDR2 SNEGSKA (reference sequence). The length of the CDR3 is 15 residues. CDR3 in DNA: TGCAGTGCTAGTCCAGGACAGGGGGTCTCCTACGAGCAGTACTTC. It translates to CSASPGQGVSYEQYF.

The chain carries TRBV27 and TRBJ2-3; D ambiguous. The V end lost 2 bases, the J end lost 10 bases, and 10 bases lay between the germline ends. The CDR3 is made up of 12 amino acids. Germline CDR1 and CDR2: MNHEY and SMNVEV (reference sequence). In nucleotides, the CDR3 is TGTGCCAGCAGTTTAAGGTTTGATGCGCAGTATTTT. As protein: CASSLRFDAQYF.

The table lists this clonotype with many counts. The V and J genes are TRBV6-1 and TRBJ2-5; 15 bases map to TRBD2. Germline loops: CDR1 MNHNS, CDR2 SASEGT. Trimming removed 5 bases from V and 3 bases from J; junction bases left unmatched: 1. This CDR3 is built from 15 residues. The DNA of the CDR3 is TGTGCCAGCAGTAGGACTAGCGGGAGGGAAGAGACCCAGTACTTC. Translation: CASSRTSGREETQYF.

This clonotype was observed a single time. J is TRBJ1-5 and V is TRBV6-4; weak D call: TRBD1 (6 bases). V lost 6 bases and J 3 bases, leaving 12 bases between the germline ends. Per germline, CDR1 MRHNA and CDR2 SNTAGT. This CDR3 contains 14 residues. CDR3 coding DNA: TGTGCCAGCAGCCGGACAGCATACAATCAGCCCCAGCATTTT. It translates to CASSRTAYNQPQHF.

The rearrangement joins TRBV12-3 or TRBV12-4 to TRBJ1-1, with a possible D match to TRBD1 (6 bases). The V end lost 0 bases, the J end lost 8 bases, and 10 bases lay between the germline ends. The CDR3 length is 13 residues. CDR3 coding DNA: TGTGCCAGCAGTTTAGCCAGGGGCGCCGAAGCTTTCTTT. Its protein is CASSLARGAEAFF.